This T cell receptor beta chain is drawn from a study of ipilimumab plus nivolumab after autologous stem cell transplantation. Background on the study: DLBCL patients had primary refractory or relapsed disease.

Checkpoint therapy with ipilimumab 1 mg/kg began 14 to 28 days after transplant. Through week 26, nivolumab 3 mg/kg IV was given weeks 1, 4, 7, 10, then biweekly. The CDR3 sequence is 14 residues long. The germline V gene has CDR1 SGDLS and CDR2 YYNGEE. V dropped 3 bases and J dropped 4; count of bases not matched to a gene: 5. Study results and limitations: TCR repertoire, Treg phenotype and gut microbiota reportedly support more study of this approach.

A remark on this clone: Its target is not known.

Only in-frame clones appear in the TCRdb table, and some are missing; sequencing was by immunoSEQ multiplex PCR. This table holds roughly 10,000 clones, 78% found once. This sequence joins TRBV9 and TRBJ2-5, with 8 bases fitting TRBD2. This receptor was identified in a male donor with diffuse large B-cell lymphoma. The material was PBMCs, obtained in a trial of ipilimumab plus nivolumab as post-transplant consolidation. Here the CDR3 DNA reads TGTGCCAGCAGCGCAGCCGGGACTAGAGAGACCCAGTACTTC. Translating gives CASSAAGTRETQYF.